This TCR beta chain originates from a study of Graves' ophthalmopathy and Graves' hyperthyroidism. Trimming took 7 bases from V and 7 from J, leaving 16 bases between them. The CDR3 totals 13 residues. From germline, CDR1 is MNHEY and CDR2 SMNVEV (reference sequence). As the template, RNA transcripts were used to amplify TCR beta CDR3 regions. HTBI-primed first-round RT-PCR preceded second-round multiplex PCR. MiXCR was run by TCRdb on the multiplex PCR reads, yielding one entry per CDR3 protein. Seen here are approximately 160,000 distinct CDR3 sequences, 35% to 45% observed once, and the top ten hold approximately 8.9%.

Source material: peripheral blood. The J gene is TRBJ1-2, the V gene TRBV27; perhaps TRBD1 as D (5 bases). This receptor was taken from a man aged 30 to 39 with Graves' ophthalmopathy. The CDR3 sequence: CASTRDVGFGYTF. In DNA form, the CDR3 reads TGTGCCAGCACCCGGGACGTCGGATTTGGCTACACCTTC.